What follows is one T cell receptor (beta chain) and its context. The CDR3 loop spans 16 amino acids. V was clipped by 0 bases and J by 2 bases; unmatched bases: 1. CDR1 and CDR2 from the germline V gene are MNHNS and SASEGT. These data are taken from a study of blood T cell repertoires in COVID-19. As for the study in general: Sample material is recorded as cDNA or gDNA derived from T cells, B-cell-depleted T cells, or PBMCs.

Seattle's cohort entered during active infection and was followed longitudinally. In the source study's methods: Reference gene primer amplification yielded estimated nucleated cell counts. Sequencing was performed with immunoSEQ multiplex PCR; in TCRdb, only in-frame clones are kept and a portion is missing. V and J calls and clone size are copied from that table; D and trimming were computed from the DNA. The sample records around 120,000 clones, about 88% being singletons. Source material: peripheral blood. V gene TRBV6-1 combines with J gene TRBJ2-6; 7 bases match TRBD2. The receptor was isolated from a man between 60 and 75 years old with COVID-19, enrolled during active disease. The DNA of the CDR3 is TGTGCCAGCAGTGAAGCGGGAGGGCCTGGGGCCAACGTCCTGACTTTC. It translates to CASSEAGGPGANVLTF.